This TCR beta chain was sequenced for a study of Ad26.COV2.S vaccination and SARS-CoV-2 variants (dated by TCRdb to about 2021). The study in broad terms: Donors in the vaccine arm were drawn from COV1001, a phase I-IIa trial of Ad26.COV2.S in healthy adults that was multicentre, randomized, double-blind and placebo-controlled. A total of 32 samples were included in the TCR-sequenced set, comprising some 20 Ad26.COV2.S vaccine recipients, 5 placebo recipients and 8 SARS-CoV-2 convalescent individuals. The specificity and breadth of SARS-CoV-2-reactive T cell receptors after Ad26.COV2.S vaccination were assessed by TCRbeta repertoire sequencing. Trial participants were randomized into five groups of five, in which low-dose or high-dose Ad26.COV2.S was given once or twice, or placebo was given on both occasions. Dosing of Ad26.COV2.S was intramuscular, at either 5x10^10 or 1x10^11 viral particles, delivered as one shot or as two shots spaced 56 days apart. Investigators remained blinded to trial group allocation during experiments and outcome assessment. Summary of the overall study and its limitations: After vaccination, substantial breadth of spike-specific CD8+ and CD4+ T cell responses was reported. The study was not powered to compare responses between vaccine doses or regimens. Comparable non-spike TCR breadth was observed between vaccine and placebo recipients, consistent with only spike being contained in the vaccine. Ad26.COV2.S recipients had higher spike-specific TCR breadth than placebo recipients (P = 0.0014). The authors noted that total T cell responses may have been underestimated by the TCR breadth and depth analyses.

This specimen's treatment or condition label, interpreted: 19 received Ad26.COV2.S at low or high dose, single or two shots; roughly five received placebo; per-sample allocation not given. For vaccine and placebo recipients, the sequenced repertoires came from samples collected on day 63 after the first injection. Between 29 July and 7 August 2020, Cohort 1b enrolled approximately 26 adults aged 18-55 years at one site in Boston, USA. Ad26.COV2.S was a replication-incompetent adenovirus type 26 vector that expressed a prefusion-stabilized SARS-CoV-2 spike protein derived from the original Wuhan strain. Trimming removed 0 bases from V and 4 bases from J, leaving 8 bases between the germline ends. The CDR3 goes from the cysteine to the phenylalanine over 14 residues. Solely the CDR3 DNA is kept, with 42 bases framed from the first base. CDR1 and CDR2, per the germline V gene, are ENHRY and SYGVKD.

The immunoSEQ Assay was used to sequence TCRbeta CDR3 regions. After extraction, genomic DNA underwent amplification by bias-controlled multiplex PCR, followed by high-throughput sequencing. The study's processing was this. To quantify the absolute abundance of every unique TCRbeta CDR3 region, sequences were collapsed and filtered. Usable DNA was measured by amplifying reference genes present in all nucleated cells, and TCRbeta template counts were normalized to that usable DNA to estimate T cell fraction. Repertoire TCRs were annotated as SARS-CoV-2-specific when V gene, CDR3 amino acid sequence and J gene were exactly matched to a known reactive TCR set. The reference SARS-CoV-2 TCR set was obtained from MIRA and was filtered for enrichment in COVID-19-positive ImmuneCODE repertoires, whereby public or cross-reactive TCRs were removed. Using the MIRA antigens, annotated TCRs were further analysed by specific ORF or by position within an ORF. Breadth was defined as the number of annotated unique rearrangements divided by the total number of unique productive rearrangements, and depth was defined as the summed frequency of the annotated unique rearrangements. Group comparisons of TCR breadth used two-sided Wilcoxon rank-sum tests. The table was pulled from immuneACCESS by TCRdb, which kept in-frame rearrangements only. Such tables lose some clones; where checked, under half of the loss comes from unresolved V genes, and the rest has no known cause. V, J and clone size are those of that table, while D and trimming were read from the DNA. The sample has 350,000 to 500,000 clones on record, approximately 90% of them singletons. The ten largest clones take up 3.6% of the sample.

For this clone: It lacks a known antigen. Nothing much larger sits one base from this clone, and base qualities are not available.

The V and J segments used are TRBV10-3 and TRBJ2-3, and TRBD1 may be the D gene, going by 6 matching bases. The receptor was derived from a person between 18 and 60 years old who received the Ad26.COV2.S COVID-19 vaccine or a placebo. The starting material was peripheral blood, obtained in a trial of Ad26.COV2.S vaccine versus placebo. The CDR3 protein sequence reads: CAISESTGSDTQYF. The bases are TGTGCCATCAGTGAGTCTACAGGGTCAGATACGCAGTATTTT.